These 10 T cell receptor beta chains originate from one sample sequenced in a study of blood T cells in healthy people across ages. PCR was performed a second time for about 7 to 12 cycles using a sample-barcoded 5' primer and a J-beta primer mix. Each CDR3 protein is one row after TCRdb ran MiXCR on the 5' RACE reads. The profile shows approximately 780,000 distinct CDR3 sequences, roughly 25% of them singletons. The same specimen was also included in a second study, on T cells of mothers and their children.

The sequenced sample consisted of blood. The source of these receptors is a boy under 18 in good health.

The count of this clonotype is one. The junction departs from germline at one end; a sequencing error may be responsible. The J gene is TRBJ2-2, the V gene TRBV5-5; either TRBD1 or TRBD2 may supply D (5 bases each). The CDR3 covers 15 residues. The germline CDR1 and CDR2 sequences are SGHKS and YYEKEE (reference sequence). The CDR3 here is CASSLTGDNTGELLF. Here the CDR3 DNA reads TGTGCCAGCAGCTTGACAGGAGATAACACCGGGGAGCTGCTTTTT.

The CDR3 reads CASSYEGGQPQHF. The CDR3 coding sequence is TGTGCCAGCAGCTACGAGGGGGGTCAGCCCCAGCATTTT. The V and J genes are TRBV7-6 and TRBJ1-5, with D tentatively TRBD1 (6 bases). V was pared by 4 bases and J by 6 bases, with 10 bases between. The CDR3 extends over 13 amino acids. Per the germline V gene, CDR1 is SGHVS and CDR2 is FNYEAQ.

This clonotype was seen only a few times. The J gene is TRBJ1-1, the V gene TRBV5-4, with D perhaps matching TRBD1 (5 bases). Trimming cost V 3 bases and J 4 bases, with 22 bases left between them. This CDR3 has 17 amino acids. Per germline, CDR1 SGHNT and CDR2 YYREEE (reference sequence). The CDR3 sequence: CASSSGHPYLAGTEAFF. The DNA of the CDR3 is TGTGCCAGCAGCTCTGGACATCCATATTTAGCGGGCACTGAAGCTTTCTTT.

The chain is built from TRBV27 and TRBJ1-4; 9 nucleotides align to TRBD1. Trimming took 5 bases from V and 8 from J; bases not matched to a gene: 9. The CDR3 is 15 amino acids. Per the germline V gene, CDR1 is MNHEY and CDR2 is SMNVEV (reference sequence). The CDR3 loop reads CASSAGTGIREKLFF. The CDR3 coding sequence is TGTGCCAGCAGTGCCGGGACAGGGATAAGGGAAAAACTGTTTTTT.

The CDR3 coding sequence is TGCAGCGTTTACAGGGGCCACGAGCAGTACTTC. Translation gives CSVYRGHEQYF. The chain couples TRBV29-1 to TRBJ2-7; 7 bases line up with TRBD1. Germline CDR1 is SQVTM and CDR2 is ANQGSEA. The CDR3 totals 11 residues. J was trimmed by 5 bases and V by 5 bases; bases with no gene match: 3.

The chain links TRBV10-3 to TRBJ2-3, with D possibly being TRBD1 (5 bases). The CDR3 is 14 amino acids. V was trimmed by 8 bases and J by 1 base, leaving 13 bases between them. Germline V gene sequence: CDR1 ENHRY, CDR2 SYGVKD. The CDR3 sequence is CAIYDSRGTDTQYF. The CDR3 DNA sequence: TGTGCCATCTACGACAGTCGCGGCACAGATACGCAGTATTTT.

This clonotype has more than one count but fewer than ten. This CDR3 is CASISDRDRGLSEQFF. CDR3 DNA sequence: TGTGCCAGCATATCCGACCGGGACAGGGGGCTATCCGAGCAGTTCTTC. The gene calls are TRBV28 and TRBJ2-1; 12 bases fit TRBD1. The junction had 14 bases not matched to a gene; V was cut back by 7 bases and J by 10 bases. The CDR3 is made up of 16 amino acids. Per the germline V gene, CDR1 is MDHEN and CDR2 is SYDVKM.

The V gene is TRBV20-1, the J gene TRBJ2-3; a possible D gene is TRBD2 (8 bases). Germline V gene sequence: CDR1 DFQATT, CDR2 SNEGSKA (reference sequence). The CDR3 covers 18 residues. With 6 bases removed from V and 0 bases from J, the gap between germline ends came to 25 bases. The CDR3 sequence: CSAQRGRGATTSTDTQYF. The CDR3 nucleotides read TGCAGTGCCCAGAGGGGGCGGGGGGCTACGACTAGCACAGATACGCAGTATTTT.

The chain combines TRBV28 with TRBJ2-6; D is unresolved. Per the germline V gene, CDR1 is MDHEN and CDR2 is SYDVKM. This CDR3 is built from 17 residues. Trimming removed 3 bases at V and 3 bases at J, with 15 bases between. The CDR3 protein is CASSFEPTPYGANVLTF. CDR3 DNA sequence: TGTGCCAGCAGTTTTGAGCCCACACCGTATGGGGCCAACGTCCTGACTTTC. The whole variable domain, filled in from reference TRBV28 and TRBJ2-6, reads DVKVTQSSRYLVKRTGEKVFLECVQDMDHENMFWYRQDPGLGLRLIYFSYDVKMKEKGDIPEGYSVSREKKERFSLILESASTNQTSMYLCASSFEPTPYGANVLTFGAGSRLTVL.

V is TRBV7-2 and J is TRBJ2-7, with 8 bases aligning to TRBD1. Germline V lookup: CDR1 SGHTA, CDR2 FQGNSA. This CDR3 contains 16 residues. The junction had 8 bases not matched to a gene; V was cut back by 0 bases and J by 4 bases. The CDR3 here is CASSLAAGGGSYEQYF. As DNA, the CDR3 is TGTGCCAGCAGCTTAGCGGCAGGGGGCGGGTCGTACGAGCAGTACTTC.